The rows below give T cell receptor beta chains drawn from one sample of a study of T cells in Graves' hyperthyroidism and ophthalmopathy. TCRdb re-derived calls from the multiplex PCR reads in MiXCR, one entry per CDR3 protein. The sample has about 480,000 distinct CDR3 sequences, approximately 15% seen once. Sample: blood. All receptors derive from a woman under 30 with Graves' hyperthyroidism. CDR3s include the opening cysteine and the closing phenylalanine or tryptophan. A D gene is named only where the DNA matches it firmly. Where a row states a size, it is once, few, many or the class of an expanded clone; other rows omit it.

D,V,J,size,DNA,CDR3
-,TRBV6-1,TRBJ1-1,few,TGTGCCAGCAGGGGGAGAAGGCTGAACACTGAAGCTTTCTTT,CASRGRRLNTEAFF
TRBD1,TRBV24-1,TRBJ1-4,-,TGTGCCACCAGTGATCCGGACAGGGGAAATGAAAAACTGTTTTTT,CATSDPDRGNEKLFF
-,TRBV20-1,TRBJ2-2,-,TGCAGTGCTAGAGGAAGGGGGTGGTCCCTCGCCGGGGAGCTGTTTTTT,CSARGRGWSLAGELFF
TRBD2,TRBV29-1,TRBJ2-1,-,TGCAGCGGTGCCGGGACTAGCGGTTCCAATGAGCAGTTCTTC,CSGAGTSGSNEQFF
-,TRBV5-1,TRBJ2-7,-,TGCGCCGGCAGCTTGGACCGTGGTATCGACGAGCAGTACTTC,CAGSLDRGIDEQYF
-,TRBV7-9,TRBJ1-5,many,TGTGCCAGCAGCCGCAGCGGCAATCAGCCCCAGCATTTT,CASSRSGNQPQHF
-,TRBV6-7,TRBJ2-3,few,TGTGCCACCGACTCCCGAGGGCAGGGGTTATTCTCAGATACGCAGTATTTT,CATDSRGQGLFSDTQYF
TRBD1,TRBV3-1,TRBJ1-1,many,TGTGCCAGCAGCCGACAGGGGGCCGGAGGGGAAGCTTTCTTT,CASSRQGAGGEAFF
-,TRBV19,TRBJ1-3,many,TGTGCCAGTAGTAGGACCGGGACCGGAGGAGGAAACACCATATATTTT,CASSRTGTGGGNTIYF
-,TRBV6-1,TRBJ1-1,-,TGTGCCAGCAGCCCCGTTACGACTGAAGCTTTCTTT,CASSPVTTEAFF
TRBD2,TRBV9,TRBJ2-7,many,TGTGCCAGCAGCGTAGAAGCGGGAGGGACCTACGAGCAGTACTTC,CASSVEAGGTYEQYF
-,TRBV5-8,TRBJ2-1,-,TGTGCCAGCAGCTTGGGTCCCGAATACAATGAGCAGTCCTTC,CASSLGPEYNEQSF
-,TRBV5-6,TRBJ1-6,many,TGTGCCAGCAGCTTCTCCAACGTGCCCCTCCACTTT,CASSFSNVPLHF
-,TRBV29-1,TRBJ1-1,many,TGCAGCGTTGGAGGGAGGATGAACACTGAAGCTTTCTTT,CSVGGRMNTEAFF
TRBD2,TRBV20-1,TRBJ2-7,many,TGCAGTGCTAGTCGAGGACTAGCCTACGAGCAGTACTTC,CSASRGLAYEQYF
-,TRBV7-9,TRBJ1-1,many,TGTGCCAGCAGCTTATGGGCAGAGAACACTGAAGCTTTCTTT,CASSLWAENTEAFF
TRBD1,TRBV19,TRBJ2-1,-,TGTGCCAGTAGTACCACAGGGGGCTACTACAATGAGCAGTTCTTC,CASSTTGGYYNEQFF
-,TRBV7-7,TRBJ2-3,-,TGTGCTAGCAGCTTAGATCTTACGGGAACGCAGTATTTT,CASSLDLTGTQYF
TRBD1,TRBV28,TRBJ1-1,few,TGTGCCAGCAGTGGGACAGTTGAAGCTTTCTTT,CASSGTVEAFF
-,TRBV6-1,TRBJ2-3,many,TGTGCCAGCAGTCTCACGACAGGTAGCACAGATACGCAGTATTTT,CASSLTTGSTDTQYF
-,TRBV30,TRBJ2-1,-,TGTGCCTGGACCCATACCCCTGCTAGCTCATCTGGGCAGTTCTTC,CAWTHTPASSSGQFF
-,TRBV25-1,TRBJ2-2,many,TGTGCCAGCAGTGAATGGGGGGACGCCCACACCGGGGAGCTGTTTTTT,CASSEWGDAHTGELFF
-,TRBV5-1,TRBJ2-1,many,TGCGCCAGCAGCCTGGAGGGGGGGAGCTCCTACAATGAGCAGTTCTTC,CASSLEGGSSYNEQFF
-,TRBV11-3,TRBJ2-5,many,TGTGCCAGCAGTCCTCAGCGGCATGAGACCCAGTACTTC,CASSPQRHETQYF
-,TRBV9,TRBJ1-6,many,TGTGCCAGCAGCCCACAGGCGTCGATGGGGAATTCACCCCTCCACTTT,CASSPQASMGNSPLHF
-,TRBV7-9,TRBJ1-1,-,TGTGCCAGCAGCTTAGCGCAGGGCACCAACACTGAAGCTTTCTTT,CASSLAQGTNTEAFF
TRBD2,TRBV19,TRBJ2-5,-,TGTGCCAGTACTGTAACGGGAGGTCAAGAGACCCAGTACTTC,CASTVTGGQETQYF
TRBD1,TRBV19,TRBJ1-3,once,TGTGCCAGTAGCTCCGGGACAGCATTGAGCTCTGGAAACACCATATATTTT,CASSSGTALSSGNTIYF
-,TRBV29-1,TRBJ1-5,many,TGCAGCGTTGGTGAGGGGCGAGGGCAGCCCCAGCATTTT,CSVGEGRGQPQHF
-,TRBV12-3/TRBV12-4,TRBJ2-3,-,TGTGCCAGCAGTTTCACCGGACACACGCCGGGCACAGATACGCAGTATTTT,CASSFTGHTPGTDTQYF
-,TRBV19,TRBJ1-1,few,TGTGCCAGTAGTAGTCACAGGCTGAACACTGAAGCTTTCTTT,CASSSHRLNTEAFF
-,TRBV29-1,TRBJ2-5,many,TGCAGCGTTGAACGGGGGCGGGAGACCCAGTACTTC,CSVERGRETQYF
-,TRBV28,TRBJ1-2,-,TGTGCCAGCAGTTTATCACCGATTGTGAACTATGGCTACACCTTC,CASSLSPIVNYGYTF
TRBD2,TRBV20-1,TRBJ2-1,few,TGCAGTGCTAGAGATTATTTTCGGGGGGACAATGAGCAGTTCTTC,CSARDYFRGDNEQFF